The clone carrying this T cell receptor (beta chain) turned up a few times. The target antigen is unknown. Two oligonucleotides, mixed equimolar, formed the beta constant-region primer covering TRBC1 and TRBC2. TCRdb reprocessed the UMI-ligation and nested PCR reads via MiXCR and lists one record per CDR3 protein. The data contain tens of thousands of distinct CDR3 sequences, around 14% of them seen just once; the ten biggest clones take up roughly 0.9%. Overnight CMV lysate stimulation of fresh PBMCs defined donor CMV status by CD4+ IFNgamma. Cells stained for CD3, CD4, CD8, CD45RA and CD27 were sorted into four subsets. The sample comes from a study of naive and memory T cell subsets. The study, taken as a whole, reports: Naive and memory subsets had different power law exponents for TCR abundance.

CDR3 length equals 12 residues. With 5 bases clipped from V and 6 bases from J, the junction kept 4 bases outside the gene matches. From germline, CDR1 is SGHTA and CDR2 FQGNSA. The TCR sequence derives from a human donor in good health. Sequencing was carried out using central memory CD4+ T cells from blood. This sequence joins TRBV7-2 and TRBJ2-7; 7 positions agree with TRBD2. CDR3 coding DNA: TGTGCCAGCAGCAGCGGGGCTCGCGAGCAGTACTTC. This codes for CASSSGAREQYF.